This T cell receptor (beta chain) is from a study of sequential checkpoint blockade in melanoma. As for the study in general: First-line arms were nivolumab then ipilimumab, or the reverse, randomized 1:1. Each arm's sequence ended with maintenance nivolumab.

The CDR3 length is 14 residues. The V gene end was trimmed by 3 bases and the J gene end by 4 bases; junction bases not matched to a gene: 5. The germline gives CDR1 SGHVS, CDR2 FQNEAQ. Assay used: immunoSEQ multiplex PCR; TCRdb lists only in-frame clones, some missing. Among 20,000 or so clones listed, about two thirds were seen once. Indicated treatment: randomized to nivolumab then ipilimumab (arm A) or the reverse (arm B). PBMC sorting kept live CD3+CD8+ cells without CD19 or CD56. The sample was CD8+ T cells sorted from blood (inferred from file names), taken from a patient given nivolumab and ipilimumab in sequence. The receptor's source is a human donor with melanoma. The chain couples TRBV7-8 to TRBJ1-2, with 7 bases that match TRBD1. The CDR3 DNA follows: TGTGCCAGCAGCTTCGACAGGGATGCCTATGGCTACACCTTC. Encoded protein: CASSFDRDAYGYTF.